Below, 30 T cell receptor beta chains from the same sample are listed, as sequenced in a study of human versus mouse CDR3 diversity and MHC coevolution. Profiling relied on immunoSEQ multiplex PCR, and the TCRdb table lists in-frame clones only, not all of them. The data show approximately 81,000 clones, with around 95% seen just once and around 1.5% held by the top ten. Sequenced input: naive CD4+ T cells from blood. Subset of the sample: CD45RO-negative CD62L-positive naive CD4 T cells. The receptors were gathered from a person aged 25 to 69 in good health.

In nucleotides, the CDR3 is TGTGCCAGCAGCCGGACAGTAAACACTGAAGCTTTCTTT. Protein: CASSRTVNTEAFF. The chain employs TRBV14 and TRBJ1-1, with D perhaps matching TRBD1 (6 bases). Trimming took off 4 bases at V and 2 bases at J, with 8 bases between the two ends. This CDR3 is 13 amino acids long. In germline, CDR1 is SGHDN, CDR2 FVKESK.

The chain employs TRBV29-1 and TRBJ1-1; 7 nucleotides agree with TRBD1. V lost 4 bases, J lost 0 bases, and 2 bases stayed unmatched. There are 13 residues in the CDR3. Germline lookup yields CDR1 SQVTM and CDR2 ANQGSEA. CDR3 loop: CSVGGQMNTEAFF. The CDR3 nucleotides are TGCAGCGTTGGGGGACAGATGAACACTGAAGCTTTCTTT.

This rearrangement joins TRBV5-1 to TRBJ2-3; the D is unclear. Trimming took off 4 bases at V and 2 bases at J, with 5 bases between the two ends. The CDR3 has 12 residues. The V gene's germline CDR1 is SGHRS and CDR2 YFSETQ. CDR3 region: CASSLNTDTQYF. The DNA for the CDR3 is TGCGCCAGCAGCCTAAACACAGATACGCAGTATTTT.

V usage is TRBV18 and J usage is TRBJ2-1, with D perhaps TRBD2 (7 bases). V shed 2 bases and J shed 3 bases, with 14 bases lying between them. Germline V lookup: CDR1 KGHSH, CDR2 LQKENI. The CDR3 covers 16 residues. CDR3 DNA sequence: TGTGCCAGCTCACCAGAAAGGGGGGGCTACTACAATGAGCAGTTCTTC. Its protein is CASSPERGGYYNEQFF.

The chain carries TRBV28 and TRBJ2-5, with D possibly being TRBD1 (6 bases). The germline V and J ends were trimmed by 6 bases and 5 bases, with 13 bases remaining between them. The CDR3 is 13 amino acids. Germline CDR1 MDHEN, CDR2 SYDVKM. CDR3: CASSVQGQETQYF. Written as DNA, the CDR3 is TGTGCCAGCAGCGTACAGGGTCAGGAGACCCAGTACTTC.

The V and J genes are TRBV10-3 and TRBJ2-2; 7 bases are shared with TRBD1. The CDR3 covers 15 residues. The junction had 9 bases not matched to a gene; V was cut back by 6 bases and J by 5 bases. Germline V gene data show CDR1 as ENHRY and CDR2 as SYGVKD. In nucleotides, the CDR3 is TGTGCCATCAGAGAAAGGGGGCGCGAGACCGGGGAGCTGTTTTTT. This translates into CAIRERGRETGELFF.

This chain joins TRBV7-2 and TRBJ1-2, with D uncertain. The germline CDR1 and CDR2 sequences are SGHTA and FQGNSA. The V end was cut by 3 bases, the J end by 3 bases, with 11 bases between. The CDR3 covers 14 residues. CDR3 bases: TGTGCCAGCAGCTTTCAGTACAGACACTATGGCTACACCTTC. It encodes CASSFQYRHYGYTF.

The chain recombines TRBV27 with TRBJ2-1, with 10 bases that match TRBD2. The V gene's germline CDR1 is MNHEY and CDR2 SMNVEV (reference sequence). The V and J ends lost 10 bases and 8 bases, in that order; junction bases with no gene match: 14. The CDR3 has 15 residues. This CDR3 is CATIEAGGPVDEQFF. For the CDR3, the DNA is TGTGCCACCATAGAAGCGGGAGGGCCGGTCGATGAGCAGTTCTTC.

The V gene is TRBV27, the J gene TRBJ2-2; 8 bases line up with TRBD2. The CDR3 sequence is 17 residues long. Germline assignment: CDR1 MNHEY and CDR2 SMNVEV (reference sequence). Losses at the gene ends were 1 base for V and 4 bases for J; bases not matched to a gene: 8. DNA for the CDR3: TGTGCCAGCAGTTTATTCGGTGTCAGCGGGAGCACCGGGGAGCTGTTTTTT. Protein sequence: CASSLFGVSGSTGELFF.

The V call is TRBV2, the J call TRBJ1-1, with TRBD1 matching 9 bases. V gave up 8 bases and J gave up 1 base; unmatched junction bases: 14. CDR1 and CDR2 from the germline V gene are SNHLY and FYNNEI. The CDR3 covers 17 residues. The CDR3 region is CASPGRQGVSRNTEAFF. DNA of the CDR3: TGTGCCAGCCCCGGCCGACAGGGGGTAAGTCGGAACACTGAAGCTTTCTTT.

The V and J genes are TRBV2 and TRBJ2-3; D perhaps matches TRBD1 (5 bases). V was cut by 3 bases and J by 3 bases, with 10 bases left in between. The germline gives CDR1 SNHLY, CDR2 FYNNEI. The CDR3 is 14 amino acids. The CDR3 DNA sequence: TGTGCCAGCAGTGAGGGGCAGGGAACAGATACGCAGTATTTT. Translation: CASSEGQGTDTQYF.

The gene calls are TRBV5-6 and TRBJ2-1; 7 nucleotides align to TRBD2. The CDR3 covers 12 residues. CDR1 is SGHDT, CDR2 YYEEEE, per germline. V lost 4 bases and J lost 8; bases outside the gene matches: 3. The CDR3 is CASSRTSYEQFF. In nucleotides, the CDR3 is TGTGCCAGCAGCCGGACTAGTTATGAGCAGTTCTTC. Full variable domain (remainder filled in from reference TRBV5-6 and TRBJ2-1): DAGVTQSPTHLIKTRGQQVTLRCSPKSGHDTVSWYQQALGQGPQFIFQYYEEEERQRGNFPDRFSGHQFPNYSSELNVNALLLGDSALYLCASSRTSYEQFFGPGTRLTVL.

The chain links TRBV7-2 to TRBJ2-7, with TRBD1 as a possible D gene (5 bases). The V gene lost 1 base and the J gene lost 2 bases, with 9 bases spanning the gap. Germline V gives CDR1 SGHTA, CDR2 FQGNSA. The CDR3 loop spans 14 amino acids. DNA of the CDR3: TGTGCCAGCAGCTTAGATCAGGGCACCTACGAGCAGTACTTC. Translation gives CASSLDQGTYEQYF.

The chain carries TRBV5-4 and TRBJ2-5; 8 bases match TRBD1. Losses at the gene ends were 0 bases for V and 2 bases for J; bases not matched to a gene: 6. The CDR3 is made up of 16 amino acids. CDR1 is SGHNT, CDR2 YYREEE, per germline (reference sequence). Here the CDR3 reads CASSLGQGLGQETQYF. CDR3 bases: TGTGCCAGCAGCTTGGGACAGGGGTTGGGGCAAGAGACCCAGTACTTC. Variable domain in full (rest from reference TRBV5-4 and TRBJ2-5): ETGVTQSPTHLIKTRGQQVTLRCSSQSGHNTVSWYQQALGQGPQFIFQYYREEENGRGNFPPRFSGLQFPNYSSELNVNALELDDSALYLCASSLGQGLGQETQYFGPGTRLLVL.

This chain uses TRBV6-4 with TRBJ2-7; a weak D match, TRBD1 (5 bases). The V end was cut by 5 bases, the J end by 0 bases, with 8 bases between. Germline V CDR1 and CDR2: MRHNA, SNTAGT. The CDR3 sequence is 13 residues long. This chain's CDR3 is CASSPGYSYEQYF. In DNA form, the CDR3 reads TGTGCCAGCAGTCCAGGGTACTCCTACGAGCAGTACTTC.

This chain uses TRBV6-4 with TRBJ2-6; weak D call: TRBD2 (5 bases). V was clipped by 3 bases and J by 0 bases, with 15 bases between them. The CDR3 has 18 amino acids. Looked up from germline, CDR1 is MRHNA and CDR2 is SNTAGT. This chain's CDR3 is CASSEWAGRLSGANVLTF. The CDR3 DNA is TGTGCCAGCAGTGAATGGGCTGGGAGACTCTCTGGGGCCAACGTCCTGACTTTC.

The chain recombines TRBV30 with TRBJ2-2, with a possible D match to TRBD2 (5 bases). The CDR3 is made up of 13 amino acids. The germline gives CDR1 GTSNPN, CDR2 SVGIG (reference sequence). With 5 bases removed from V and 7 bases from J, the gap between germline ends came to 14 bases. The CDR3 region has the DNA TGTGCCTGGTCACCGGAGAGGGTCGGGGAGCTGTTTTTT. Translation: CAWSPERVGELFF. Supplemented by reference TRBV30 and TRBJ2-2, the full variable domain reads SQTIHQWPATLVQPVGSPLSLECTVEGTSNPNLYWYRQAAGRGLQLLFYSVGIGQISSEVPQNLSASRPQDRQFILSSKKLLLSDSGFYLCAWSPERVGELFFGEGSRLTVL.

With regard to this clone: Compared with germline, one end of the junction differs, possibly owing to a read error. This CDR3 is CASRYSRDSYYEQYF. Written as DNA, the CDR3 is TGTGCCAGCAGATACTCCCGGGACTCATACTACGAGCAGTACTTC. V is TRBV6-5 and J is TRBJ2-7; tentative D call: TRBD2 (6 bases). Germline CDR1 reads MNHEY; CDR2 reads SVGAGI. The CDR3 spans 15 residues.

This chain joins TRBV7-2 and TRBJ2-7; tentatively, D is TRBD1 (5 bases). The CDR3 length is 14 residues. Trimming took 0 bases from V and 5 from J, leaving 11 bases between them. Germline assignment: CDR1 SGHTA and CDR2 FQGNSA. The CDR3, as DNA: TGTGCCAGCAGCTTAGCGCAGGGTCCCAACGAGCAGTACTTC. This translates into CASSLAQGPNEQYF.

This chain joins TRBV4-2 and TRBJ2-3; 13 bases map to TRBD2. CDR1 is LGHNA, CDR2 YNFKEQ, per germline. With 1 base clipped from V and 6 bases from J, the junction kept 4 bases outside the gene matches. The CDR3 has 16 residues. The CDR3 loop is CASSQGTSGSVDTQYF. CDR3 in DNA: TGTGCCAGCAGCCAAGGGACTAGCGGGAGTGTGGATACGCAGTATTTT.

V and J are TRBV27 and TRBJ2-3, with D possibly matching TRBD2 (6 bases). The CDR3 loop spans 14 amino acids. Germline V gene data show CDR1 as MNHEY and CDR2 as SMNVEV (reference sequence). V dropped 2 bases and J dropped 5 bases, with 11 bases sitting between them. The CDR3 reads CASSLAEAGDTQYF. In nucleotides, the CDR3 is TGTGCCAGCAGTTTAGCTGAAGCGGGAGATACGCAGTATTTT.

This clone is a singleton in its sample. This sequence joins TRBV28 and TRBJ2-3, with TRBD2 identical over 7 bases. Per the germline V gene, CDR1 is MDHEN and CDR2 is SYDVKM. J gave up 7 bases and V 3 bases, and 13 bases lay outside the gene matches. This CDR3 comprises 16 residues. CDR3 coding DNA: TGTGCCAGCAGTTTCGGATGGGCCGCTAGCGGCCATACGCAGTATTTT. Protein product: CASSFGWAASGHTQYF.

This clone was seen a single time. The rearrangement links TRBV11-2 to TRBJ2-7, with TRBD2 matching over 7 bases. V lost 3 bases, J lost 1 base, and 6 bases stayed unmatched. The CDR3 covers 15 residues. Germline V gene lookup returns CDR1 SGHAT and CDR2 FQNNGV. The CDR3 DNA is TGTGCCAGCAGCTTGGAGCGGGGTGGGTCCTACGAGCAGTACTTC. This sequence encodes CASSLERGGSYEQYF.

The chain carries TRBV7-2 and TRBJ2-1, with 9 positions matching TRBD2. CDR1 is SGHTA, CDR2 FQGNSA, per germline. There are 16 residues in the CDR3. Unmatched junction bases numbered 7, after V lost 1 base and J lost 6 bases. The CDR3 DNA sequence: TGTGCCAGCAGCTTAGGGGCAGCGGGAGGACTCAATGAGCAGTTCTTC. This encodes CASSLGAAGGLNEQFF.

The genes are TRBV27 and TRBJ2-7; tentatively, D is TRBD2 (6 bases). The CDR3 runs to 15 residues. Trimming left V 7 bases short and J 1 base short, with 17 bases between. The germline V gene has CDR1 MNHEY and CDR2 SMNVEV (reference sequence). CDR3 sequence reads: CASTRRGRSSYEQYF. In DNA form, the CDR3 reads TGTGCCAGCACGCGGCGGGGCAGGAGTTCCTACGAGCAGTACTTC.

The V and J genes are TRBV11-3 and TRBJ2-2, with D possibly matching TRBD1 (5 bases). Deletions cut 2 bases from V and 1 base from J, with 5 bases between. CDR1 is SGHNT, CDR2 YENEEA, per germline. The CDR3 is 14 residues long. Written as DNA, the CDR3 is TGTGCCAGCAGCTTACAGGGGAACACCGGGGAGCTGTTTTTT. It translates to CASSLQGNTGELFF.

V is TRBV5-4 and J is TRBJ2-7, with D perhaps TRBD1 (5 bases). Trimming pared 4 bases from V and 3 bases from J, leaving 5 bases between. Germline V gene sequence: CDR1 SGHNT, CDR2 YYREEE (reference sequence). The CDR3 extends over 11 amino acids. The CDR3: CASSQGYEQYF. Here the CDR3 DNA reads TGTGCCAGCAGCCAGGGCTACGAGCAGTACTTC.

V and J are TRBV27 and TRBJ2-1; the D is unclear. Per the germline V gene, CDR1 is MNHEY and CDR2 is SMNVEV (reference sequence). V lost 8 bases and J 9 bases, leaving 11 bases between the germline ends. The CDR3 extends over 11 amino acids. The DNA for the CDR3 is TGTGCCAGCCGGGTAGCTGTTGAGCAGTTCTTC. This encodes CASRVAVEQFF.

V gene TRBV18 combines with J gene TRBJ2-7; 12 bases are a match to TRBD1. The V gene end was trimmed by 3 bases and the J gene end by 9 bases; junction bases not matched to a gene: 9. Germline CDR1 reads KGHSH; CDR2 reads LQKENI. This CDR3 spans 15 amino acids. The CDR3 DNA reads TGTGCCAGCTCACCGGGACAGGGGGCGCCTCTGGCGCAGTACTTC. Translation gives CASSPGQGAPLAQYF.

CDR3 bases: TGTGCCAGCTCACCACGGGAAGGGGGAAGGGAGCAGTACTTC. It specifies CASSPREGGREQYF. The rearrangement uses TRBV18 and TRBJ2-7, with a tentative D call TRBD1 (6 bases). CDR1 is KGHSH and CDR2 is LQKENI in the germline V gene. This CDR3 is 14 amino acids long. Trimming cost V 1 base and J 7 bases, with 14 bases left between them. Full variable domain (missing parts from reference TRBV18 and TRBJ2-7): NAGVMQNPRHLVRRRGQEARLRCSPMKGHSHVYWYRQLPEEGLKFMVYLQKENIIDESGMPKERFSAEFPKEGPSILRIQQVVRGDSAAYFCASSPREGGREQYFGPGTRLTVT.